This is a list of T cell receptor beta chains from one sample in a study of Ad26.COV2.S vaccination and SARS-CoV-2 variants. The data were produced by immunoSEQ multiplex PCR, yet TCRdb's version contains in-frame clones alone and is incomplete. The data contain 440,000 or so clones, around 90% of them singletons. This specimen consisted of peripheral blood, obtained in a trial of Ad26.COV2.S vaccine versus placebo. The receptors originated from a person aged 18-65 years who received the Ad26.COV2.S COVID-19 vaccine or a placebo. Both conserved end residues are part of each CDR3. D genes are given only for firm matches. Clone size is not always given. Where it is, it says once, few, many or a class for expanded clones.

d_gene | j_gene | v_gene | abundance | CDR3nt | CDR3aa
- | TRBJ2-7 | TRBV5-4 | - | TGTGCCAGCAGCCCGGGGATGGGAGACGAGCAGTACTTC | CASSPGMGDEQYF
TRBD2 | TRBJ2-1 | TRBV28 | - | TGTGCCAGCAGCACCTTTCAGCGGGGCTACAATGAGCAGTTCTTC | CASSTFQRGYNEQFF
TRBD1 | TRBJ2-1 | TRBV3-1/TRBV3-2 | - | TGTGCCAGCAGCCAAGAATGGGGACAGGGATCCTACAATGAGCAGTTCTTC | CASSQEWGQGSYNEQFF
- | TRBJ2-7 | TRBV6-5 | - | TGTGCCAGCAGCGCGCTAGGGACGGACTACGAGCAGTACTTC | CASSALGTDYEQYF
TRBD1 | TRBJ1-1 | TRBV6-5 | - | TGTGCCAGCAGTCGACAGGGAGAAGCTTTCTTT | CASSRQGEAFF
TRBD2 | TRBJ2-1 | TRBV6-2/TRBV6-3 | - | TGTGCCAGCAGTTACTCCGGGACTCTGCGGGAGATTAATGAGCAGTTCTTC | CASSYSGTLREINEQFF
TRBD2 | TRBJ2-7 | TRBV7-9 | - | TGTGCCAGCAGCACACTAGCGGGAGGGCCCTTCGGCGAGCAGTACTTC | CASSTLAGGPFGEQYF
- | TRBJ1-2 | TRBV12-3/TRBV12-4 | - | TGTGCCAGCAGGGGTCAAGTTGGCTACACCTTC | CASRGQVGYTF
- | TRBJ2-1 | TRBV28 | - | TGTGCCAGCAGTTTAAGTAGTGAGCAGTTCTTC | CASSLSSEQFF
- | TRBJ2-7 | TRBV18 | - | TGTGCCAGCTCACGGGACTCGAGCTCCTACGAGCAGTACTTC | CASSRDSSSYEQYF
TRBD2 | TRBJ2-3 | TRBV5-1 | - | TGCGCCAGCAGATCGACTAGCGGCGCTACAGATACGCAGTATTTT | CASRSTSGATDTQYF
TRBD2 | TRBJ2-1 | TRBV6-2/TRBV6-3 | - | TGTGCCAGCAGTTACATCCGGGCTAGCGGGAGGGCCTCGGCTAATGAGCAGTTCTTC | CASSYIRASGRASANEQFF
- | TRBJ1-4 | TRBV28 | - | TGTGCCAGCAGTTTAGCGCAGGGTCGCGAAAAACTGTTTTTT | CASSLAQGREKLFF
TRBD2 | TRBJ2-1 | TRBV11-3 | - | TGTGCCAGCAGCCCCTGGACTAGCGGGAATGAGCAGTTCTTC | CASSPWTSGNEQFF
- | TRBJ2-1 | TRBV4-2 | - | TGTGCCAGCAGCGATCGGGGGCGGGGTACCTACAATGAGCAGTTCTTC | CASSDRGRGTYNEQFF
TRBD1 | TRBJ2-2 | TRBV7-9 | once | TGTGCCAGCAGCCCCAGGGGACAGGGGGCTATCGGGGAGCTGTTTTTT | CASSPRGQGAIGELFF
- | TRBJ1-1 | TRBV9 | - | TGTGCCAGCAGCGTGGGGGGTACGGGCACTGAAGCTTTCTTT | CASSVGGTGTEAFF
- | TRBJ1-4 | TRBV28 | - | TGTGCCAGCACTGAGGGTACGGCTGAAAAACTGTTTTTT | CASTEGTAEKLFF
TRBD1 | TRBJ2-6 | TRBV5-4 | - | TGTGCCAGCAGCTTGGGCCTCGGGACAGGGGTCTCTGGGGCCAACGTCCTGACTTTC | CASSLGLGTGVSGANVLTF
TRBD1 | TRBJ1-2 | TRBV4-1 | - | TGCGCCAGCAGCCAAGGTAAACAGGGGGTCGATGGCTACACCTTC | CASSQGKQGVDGYTF
- | TRBJ2-3 | TRBV28 | - | TGTGCCAGCAGTTTGTTGAGGGCCGGAGATACGCAGTATTTT | CASSLLRAGDTQYF
TRBD1 | TRBJ1-1 | TRBV9 | once | TGTGCCAGCAGCGGGACAGGGGGAGACACTGAAGCTTTCTTT | CASSGTGGDTEAFF
TRBD1 | TRBJ2-5 | TRBV25-1 | - | TGTGCCAGCAGTGAACCCCGGGACAGGGAAGAGACCCAGTACTTC | CASSEPRDREETQYF
TRBD2 | TRBJ2-5 | TRBV19 | once | TGTGCCAGTAGTGCGTCCGGGACTAGTGGTGAGACCCAGTACTTC | CASSASGTSGETQYF
- | TRBJ1-4 | TRBV5-4 | once | TGTGCCGGGCCCAAAAAACTGTTTTTT | CAGPKKLFF
- | TRBJ2-7 | TRBV4-2 | - | TGTGCCAGCAGCCAGTCCGGGGGCGAGCAGTACTTC | CASSQSGGEQYF
- | TRBJ2-2 | TRBV11-3 | - | TGTGCCAGCAGACAAAACGCGAACACCGGGGAGCTGTTTTTT | CASRQNANTGELFF
TRBD1 | TRBJ2-7 | TRBV6-5 | - | TGTGCCAGCGGGGAGGGGACAGGGATCTACGAGCAGTACTTC | CASGEGTGIYEQYF
- | TRBJ1-1 | TRBV20-1 | - | TGCAGTGCTAGTGGCCCCCGGGGAACCGGGATGAACACTGAAGCTTTCTTT | CSASGPRGTGMNTEAFF
TRBD1 | TRBJ1-6 | TRBV7-2 | - | TGTGCCAGCAGCCCGGCCGGGACAGGGAATTCACCCCTCCACTTT | CASSPAGTGNSPLHF
- | TRBJ2-3 | TRBV25-1 | - | TGTGCCAGCAGTAGCCAGGGGATCACAGATACGCAGTATTTT | CASSSQGITDTQYF
- | TRBJ2-7 | TRBV5-6 | - | TGTGCCAGCAGCTTGATTTTAGAGGGCCCTTACTCCTACGAGCAGTACTTC | CASSLILEGPYSYEQYF
- | TRBJ1-2 | TRBV29-1 | - | TGCAGCGTCGAGGACAGACTCTATGGCTACACCTTC | CSVEDRLYGYTF
- | TRBJ1-2 | TRBV7-9 | - | TGTGCCAGCAGCTTAGATACCTATGGCTACACCTTC | CASSLDTYGYTF
TRBD2 | TRBJ2-1 | TRBV28 | - | TGTGCCGCCTGGACTAGCGGGAATCTTTCCTACAATGAGCAGTTCTTC | CAAWTSGNLSYNEQFF
TRBD2 | TRBJ2-7 | TRBV19 | - | TGTGCCAGTAGTATCACTAGCGGGAGAAACCACGAGCAGTACTTC | CASSITSGRNHEQYF
- | TRBJ2-7 | TRBV7-9 | - | TGTGCCAGCAGCGTTAACGTGGGCGAGCAGTACTTC | CASSVNVGEQYF
- | TRBJ2-3 | TRBV5-4 | once | TGTGCCAGCAGCCTCACAGATACGCAGTATTTT | CASSLTDTQYF
- | TRBJ2-7 | TRBV6-2/TRBV6-3 | - | TGTGCCAGCAGTGTGGGGGCATGGAAGAACGAGCAGTACTTC | CASSVGAWKNEQYF
- | TRBJ1-3 | TRBV27 | - | TGTGCCAGCAGTTTAGGGAATGGAAACACCATATATTTT | CASSLGNGNTIYF
- | TRBJ2-7 | TRBV12-3/TRBV12-4 | - | TGTGCCAGCAGTTTAGGGGGAGGCTACGAGCAGTACTTC | CASSLGGGYEQYF
- | TRBJ2-7 | TRBV5-1 | - | TGCGCCAGCAGCTTGGTGTCCGGACCCTACGAGCAGTACTTC | CASSLVSGPYEQYF
- | TRBJ2-3 | TRBV12-3/TRBV12-4 | - | TGTGCCGTTTCTAGCACAGATACGCAGTATTTT | CAVSSTDTQYF
- | TRBJ1-5 | TRBV5-6 | - | TGTGCCAGCAGCTTGCAAACGGGGGCATCCGGCAATCAGCCCCAGCATTTT | CASSLQTGASGNQPQHF
- | TRBJ2-6 | TRBV4-1 | - | TGCGCCAGCAGCCAAGATCAAAGGTCTGGGGCCAACGTCCTGACTTTC | CASSQDQRSGANVLTF
- | TRBJ2-3 | TRBV6-5 | - | TGTGCCAGCAGCCCCCGGTACAGCACAGATACGCAGTATTTT | CASSPRYSTDTQYF
TRBD1 | TRBJ2-1 | TRBV6-5 | - | TGTGCCAGCAACCCGCGGGACAGGGGCCACAATGAGCAGTTCTTC | CASNPRDRGHNEQFF
- | TRBJ2-2 | TRBV27 | - | TGTGCCAGCTCCCCGGTTCGAGACACCGGGGAGCTGTTTTTT | CASSPVRDTGELFF
TRBD2 | TRBJ2-3 | TRBV6-4 | - | TGTGCCAGCAGTGACTCAGGTCTAGCGGGAGGCGAAGATACGCAGTATTTT | CASSDSGLAGGEDTQYF
- | TRBJ2-1 | TRBV12-5 | once | TGTGCTAGTGGTTTGGGGACAGAAAATGAGCAGTTCTTC | CASGLGTENEQFF
- | TRBJ2-1 | TRBV3-1/TRBV3-2 | - | TGTGCCGGTGGGAAGGGTAACAATGAGCAGTTCTTC | CAGGKGNNEQFF
TRBD1 | TRBJ2-1 | TRBV7-9 | - | TGTGCCAGCAGCTCGGGACAGGGATACAATGAGCAGTTCTTC | CASSSGQGYNEQFF
TRBD1 | TRBJ1-1 | TRBV5-1 | once | TGCGCCAGCAGCGACAGGGACCTGAACACTGAAGCTTTCTTT | CASSDRDLNTEAFF